What follows are 30 T cell receptor beta chains derived from one specimen sequenced in a study of OX40 agonist ivuxolimab in advanced cancers. Profiling relied on immunoSEQ multiplex PCR, and the TCRdb table lists in-frame clones only, not all of them. Of 50,000 to 70,000 clones in the sample, roughly 85% were seen once. The material sequenced was CD4+ or CD8+ T cells sorted from blood, taken in a trial of the OX40 agonist ivuxolimab. Receptors were obtained from an adult with an advanced solid tumor such as melanoma, head and neck, liver or kidney cancer.

The CDR3 DNA sequence: TGTGCCAGTAGCACCCGGGGGGCAACTAATGAAAAACTGTTTTTT. Translation: CASSTRGATNEKLFF. The chain is built from TRBV19 and TRBJ1-4, with TRBD1 as a possible D gene (5 bases). Germline loops: CDR1 LNHDA, CDR2 SQIVND (reference sequence). V shed 6 bases and J shed 0 bases, with 11 bases lying between them. The CDR3 runs 15 residues.

The chain combines TRBV11-1 with TRBJ2-7; D gene uncertain. V dropped 1 base and J dropped 3 bases, with 7 bases sitting between them. This CDR3 has 13 amino acids. Germline V gene sequence: CDR1 SGHAT, CDR2 FQDESV (reference sequence). CDR3 DNA: TGTGCCAGCAGCTTAGGCAGATACTACGAGCAGTACTTC. This gives the protein CASSLGRYYEQYF.

The CDR3 protein is CASSVSGPRRAGELFF. The CDR3, as DNA: TGTGCCAGCAGCGTCTCGGGCCCTCGTCGAGCCGGGGAGCTGTTTTTT. The chain uses TRBV7-2 and TRBJ2-2, with no clear D. V lost 5 bases and J 6 bases, leaving 19 bases between the germline ends. This CDR3 spans 16 amino acids. Germline V CDR1 and CDR2: SGHTA, FQGNSA. The entire variable domain, with the rest obtained from reference TRBV7-2 and TRBJ2-2, is as follows: GAGVSQSPSNKVTEKGKDVELRCDPISGHTALYWYRQSLGQGLEFLIYFQGNSAPDKSGLPSDRFSAERTGGSVSTLTIQRTQQEDSAVYLCASSVSGPRRAGELFFGEGSRLTVL.

The chain joins TRBV28 to TRBJ2-7; tentatively, D is TRBD2 (7 bases). CDR3 length: 14 residues. Deletions cut 2 bases from V and 12 bases from J, with 20 bases between. Germline V CDR1 and CDR2: MDHEN, SYDVKM. The CDR3 region is CASSLVRGRHYLYF. For the CDR3, the DNA is TGTGCCAGCAGTTTAGTGCGGGGGCGACATTATTTGTACTTC.

This clone was observed a few times. V gene TRBV6-1 combines with J gene TRBJ1-4; D is perhaps TRBD1 (6 bases). Trimming took off 10 bases at V and 8 bases at J, with 20 bases between the two ends. Germline CDR1 is MNHNS and CDR2 is SASEGT. The length of the CDR3 is 14 residues. The CDR3 protein is CATIGEEGGEKLFF. DNA for the CDR3: TGTGCCACCATTGGAGAGGAGGGGGGAGAAAAACTGTTTTTT.

The chain has TRBV7-9 and TRBJ2-5; 7 bases line up with TRBD2. After removal of 2 bases from V and 4 bases from J, the junction contained 4 bases not matched to a gene. From germline, CDR1 is SEHNR and CDR2 FQNEAQ (reference sequence). This CDR3 has 14 residues. CDR3: CASSLSPGGETQYF. CDR3 sequence (DNA): TGTGCCAGCAGCTTAAGTCCGGGAGGAGAGACCCAGTACTTC.

This clone was observed a single time. The rearrangement uses TRBV28 and TRBJ2-3; weak D call: TRBD2 (7 bases). Germline CDR1 MDHEN, CDR2 SYDVKM. Trimming took off 10 bases at V and 3 bases at J, with 23 bases between the two ends. The CDR3 length is 16 residues. CDR3 region: CAIRKGGVTGTDTQYF. As DNA, the CDR3 is TGTGCCATCCGAAAGGGGGGGGTAACGGGGACAGATACGCAGTATTTT.

The gene calls are TRBV7-3 and TRBJ1-5, with TRBD1 as a possible D gene (5 bases). CDR3 size: 13 residues. The germline V gene has CDR1 SGHTA and CDR2 FQGTGA. The ends were cut back, 5 bases at V and 5 bases at J, with 10 bases in the middle. This CDR3 is CASSPGGDQPQHF. CDR3 nucleotides: TGTGCCAGCAGCCCGGGGGGTGATCAGCCCCAGCATTTT.

The sample holds one count of this clone. The chain links TRBV6-5 to TRBJ1-2, with no clear D. The CDR3 spans 15 residues. Deletions cut 5 bases from V and 5 bases from J, with 18 bases between. Germline V gene sequence: CDR1 MNHEY, CDR2 SVGAGI. As DNA, the CDR3 is TGTGCCAGCAGTCATACTCGTGGGGTTGATTATGGCTACACCTTC. Its protein product is CASSHTRGVDYGYTF.

V is TRBV7-9 and J is TRBJ1-1; unclear D gene. CDR3 length: 12 amino acids. With 0 bases removed from V and 5 bases from J, the gap between germline ends came to 4 bases. Germline CDR1 is SEHNR and CDR2 is FQNEAQ (reference sequence). The CDR3 bases are TGTGCCAGCAGCTTAGCGTATACTGAAGCTTTCTTT. Translated, it gives CASSLAYTEAFF.

This sequence joins TRBV11-2 and TRBJ2-5; no reliable D call. Germline CDR1 and CDR2: SGHAT and FQNNGV. This CDR3 has 14 residues. V dropped 4 bases and J dropped 0 bases, with 9 bases sitting between them. The CDR3 DNA is TGTGCCAGCAGCTCCCAGTTGTACCAAGAGACCCAGTACTTC. Translating it yields CASSSQLYQETQYF.

Only one count was recorded for this clone. The rearrangement uses TRBV5-6 and TRBJ2-3; TRBD2 is a possible D gene (5 bases). The ends were cut back, 1 base at V and 2 bases at J, with 17 bases in the middle. The CDR3 is made up of 17 amino acids. Germline CDR1 and CDR2: SGHDT and YYEEEE. The CDR3 DNA sequence: TGTGCCAGCAGCTTGCTATCGGAGGAGAGGGCCACAGATACGCAGTATTTT. Its protein is CASSLLSEERATDTQYF.

CDR3 nucleotides: TGTGCCAGCAGCTTCCCTGCGGGTCAGCCCCAGCATTTT. Its protein is CASSFPAGQPQHF. The rearrangement uses TRBV6-1 and TRBJ1-5; D is ambiguous. Trimming shortened V by 6 bases and J by 6 bases, and 12 bases separated the two germline ends. Germline V gene data show CDR1 as MNHNS and CDR2 as SASEGT. The CDR3 loop spans 13 amino acids.

The chain carries TRBV5-8 and TRBJ2-6; 7 bases line up with TRBD1. CDR1 and CDR2 from the germline V gene are SGHTS and YDEGEE. The CDR3 is 17 residues long. With V trimmed by 4 bases and J by 0 bases, 7 bases remained unmatched. CDR3 residues: CASSTPGQYSGANVLTF. DNA of the CDR3: TGTGCCAGCAGCACACCGGGACAGTACTCTGGGGCCAACGTCCTGACTTTC. The full variable domain, its missing parts supplied by reference TRBV5-8 and TRBJ2-6, is EAGVTQSPTHLIKTRGQQATLRCSPISGHTSVYWYQQALGLGLQFLLWYDEGEERNRGNFPPRFSGRQFPNYSSELNVNALELEDSALYLCASSTPGQYSGANVLTFGAGSRLTVL.

In nucleotides, the CDR3 is TGTGCCAGCAGCTCTACAACTGAAGCTTTCTTT. This sequence encodes CASSSTTEAFF. The chain recombines TRBV11-1 with TRBJ1-1; unclear D gene. The germline V and J ends were trimmed by 4 bases and 5 bases, with 5 bases remaining between them. The CDR3 is 11 amino acids. Per germline, CDR1 SGHAT and CDR2 FQDESV (reference sequence).

The V and J genes are TRBV11-3 and TRBJ2-7; D ambiguous. CDR1 SGHNT and CDR2 YENEEA come from the germline V gene. The CDR3 has 13 residues. The germline V and J ends were trimmed by 1 base and 3 bases, with 7 bases remaining between them. CDR3 in DNA: TGTGCCAGCAGCTTAGGAGTGGACTACGAGCAGTACTTC. It specifies CASSLGVDYEQYF.

J is TRBJ1-6 and V is TRBV7-8; unclear D gene. The germline gives CDR1 SGHVS, CDR2 FQNEAQ. Trimming left V 1 base short and J 8 bases short, with 9 bases between. The CDR3 covers 14 residues. CDR3: CASSLGVRDSPLHF. For the CDR3, the DNA is TGTGCCAGCAGCTTAGGGGTTAGGGATTCACCCCTCCACTTT.

The J gene is TRBJ2-3, the V gene TRBV7-3, with D perhaps assigned TRBD1 or TRBD2 (5 bases each). Germline V CDR1 and CDR2: SGHTA, FQGTGA. The CDR3 contains 13 residues. Trimming cost V 3 bases and J 4 bases, with 8 bases left between them. The CDR3 sequence is CASSLQGPDTQYF. As DNA, the CDR3 is TGTGCCAGCAGCTTGCAGGGACCAGATACGCAGTATTTT.

V and J are TRBV6-5 and TRBJ1-6, with TRBD1 matching 10 bases. V lost 4 bases, J lost 7 bases, and 7 bases stayed unmatched. The CDR3 has 16 residues. Germline V gives CDR1 MNHEY, CDR2 SVGAGI. CDR3 in amino acids: CASSSEWDRGNSPLHF. The CDR3 coding sequence is TGTGCCAGCAGTTCCGAATGGGACAGGGGCAATTCACCCCTCCACTTT.

The V gene is TRBV6-1, the J gene TRBJ1-2, with D perhaps matching TRBD1 (5 bases). Germline V gene data show CDR1 as MNHNS and CDR2 as SASEGT. This CDR3 has 15 residues. V lost 4 bases, J lost 4 bases, and 16 bases lay in between. CDR3 nucleotide sequence: TGTGCCAGCAGTGCCGGGGACCGCCTAGTCTATGGCTACACCTTC. It translates to CASSAGDRLVYGYTF.

The chain combines TRBV6-5 with TRBJ1-5; D is unclear. The CDR3 runs to 14 residues. Per the germline V gene, CDR1 is MNHEY and CDR2 is SVGAGI. V was trimmed by 2 bases and J by 4 bases, leaving 9 bases between them. CDR3 in DNA: TGTGCCAGCAGTTACACCCCTACTAATCAGCCCCAGCATTTT. Translated, it gives CASSYTPTNQPQHF.

The rearrangement joins TRBV6-5 to TRBJ1-2, with TRBD1 matching 10 bases. The CDR3 is 14 residues long. With 6 bases clipped from V and 4 bases from J, the junction kept 5 bases outside the gene matches. The germline V gene has CDR1 MNHEY and CDR2 SVGAGI. This CDR3 reads CASSSGDRGYGYTF. The CDR3 DNA reads TGTGCCAGCAGCTCTGGGGACAGGGGCTATGGCTACACCTTC.

This clone occurred a few times. This chain joins TRBV5-6 and TRBJ1-1; no firm D call. CDR1 is SGHDT, CDR2 YYEEEE, per germline. The CDR3 contains 16 residues. V was shortened by 2 bases and J by 0 bases, with 14 bases between the two germline ends. As DNA, the CDR3 is TGTGCCAGCAGCTTCACAGAGGGCAGATTGAACACTGAAGCTTTCTTT. Residues: CASSFTEGRLNTEAFF.

V usage is TRBV7-3 and J usage is TRBJ2-2; weak D call: TRBD2 (5 bases). CDR3 size: 13 residues. V dropped 8 bases and J dropped 1 base, with 8 bases sitting between them. CDR1 is SGHTA, CDR2 FQGTGA, per germline. CDR3 DNA sequence: TGTGCCAGCGGTCGGGGGAACACCGGGGAGCTGTTTTTT. Translation gives CASGRGNTGELFF.

CDR3: CASSDVSSGANVLTF. The DNA for the CDR3 is TGTGCCAGCAGTGACGTTAGCTCTGGGGCCAACGTCCTGACTTTC. This rearrangement joins TRBV27 to TRBJ2-6; D not resolved. Germline V gene sequence: CDR1 MNHEY, CDR2 SMNVEV (reference sequence). The V end was cut by 5 bases, the J end by 0 bases, with 8 bases between. This CDR3 is built from 15 residues.

V is TRBV9 and J is TRBJ2-3; weak D call: TRBD2 (5 bases). Looked up from germline, CDR1 is SGDLS and CDR2 is YYNGEE. V was trimmed by 4 bases and J by 6 bases, leaving 12 bases between them. The CDR3 is 13 amino acids. This CDR3 reads CASSPGLLDTQYF. CDR3 nucleotides: TGTGCCAGCAGCCCCGGACTTCTGGATACGCAGTATTTT. Based on the CDR3 plus reference TRBV9 and TRBJ2-3, the full variable domain is DSGVTQTPKHLITATGQRVTLRCSPRSGDLSVYWYQQSLDQGLQFLIQYYNGEERAKGNILERFSAQQFPDLHSELNLSSLELGDSALYFCASSPGLLDTQYFGPGTRLTVL.

The V gene is TRBV6-5, the J gene TRBJ2-2; the D is unclear. Germline V CDR1 and CDR2: MNHEY, SVGAGI. The V and J ends lost 0 bases and 5 bases respectively, with 13 bases between them. This CDR3 comprises 16 residues. CDR3 nucleotide sequence: TGTGCCAGCAGTTACTCTTCGGACGCCGGAACCGGGGAGCTGTTTTTT. This gives the protein CASSYSSDAGTGELFF.

In its sample, this clone was seen once. This chain joins TRBV27 and TRBJ1-5; 8 bases align to TRBD1. From germline, CDR1 is MNHEY and CDR2 SMNVEV (reference sequence). J lost 6 bases, V lost 10 bases, and 5 bases had no gene match. CDR3 length: 12 residues. The CDR3 nucleotides read TGTGCCACAAGGACAGGGTCTCAGCCCCAGCATTTT. It translates to CATRTGSQPQHF.

The gene calls are TRBV28 and TRBJ2-1, with D perhaps matching TRBD1 or TRBD2 (5 bases each). V was shortened by 1 base and J by 5 bases, with 9 bases between the two germline ends. The CDR3 runs 14 residues. Germline values: CDR1 MDHEN, CDR2 SYDVKM. The CDR3 nucleotides are TGTGCCAGCAGTTTATCGGGGCTCAACAATGAGCAGTTCTTC. Protein: CASSLSGLNNEQFF.

V gene TRBV30 combines with J gene TRBJ2-1; tentatively, D is TRBD1 or TRBD2 (5 bases each). Germline V CDR1 and CDR2: GTSNPN, SVGIG (reference sequence). The germline V and J ends were trimmed by 2 bases and 7 bases, with 12 bases remaining between them. The CDR3 runs to 13 residues. CDR3 bases: TGTGCCTGGAGTAATTGGGGGTGGAATGAGCAGTTCTTC. Protein product: CAWSNWGWNEQFF.